This TCR beta chain was recovered during a study of blood T cell repertoires in COVID-19. Background on the study: The United States, Italy and Spain supplied acute and convalescent COVID-19 samples.

Trimming at V came to 1 base and at J to 6 bases, leaving 7 bases not matched to a gene. CDR1 SEHNR and CDR2 FQNEAQ come from the germline V gene (reference sequence). This CDR3 has 16 residues. This clone was seen a single time. Some clones are missing from TCRdb's copy, which holds only in-frame ones; the method was immunoSEQ multiplex PCR. This table has approximately 160,000 clones, roughly 88% appearing once. The chain recombines TRBV7-9 with TRBJ1-4, with 8 bases lining up with TRBD1. Sequenced: peripheral blood. This clonotype originated in an elderly woman with active or convalescent COVID-19. CDR3 amino acids: CASSLGDRGGDEKLFF. The CDR3 DNA reads as TGTGCCAGCAGCTTAGGAGACAGGGGAGGTGATGAAAAACTGTTTTTT.